This is a list of T cell receptor beta chains from one sample in a study of blood T cell repertoires in COVID-19. The table came from immunoSEQ multiplex PCR; TCRdb's copy has only in-frame clones and leaves some out. This sample carries hundreds of thousands of clones, around nine tenths of them seen once, and the ten largest clones take about 2.9%. The material sequenced was peripheral blood. The receptors shown here come from a man aged 60 to 69 with acute or convalescent COVID-19. The CDR3 runs from the conserved cysteine through the conserved F or W. The order of the fields is clone size, D gene, J gene, V gene, CDR3 protein, CDR3 DNA. D genes are given only for firm matches. The listing skips clone size in some rows; elsewhere it reads once, few, many or a size class.

>NA|NA|TRBJ1-5|TRBV7-9
CASSPGTYNQPQHF
TGTGCCAGCAGCCCCGGGACATACAATCAGCCCCAGCATTTT
>NA|NA|TRBJ1-1|TRBV6-5
CAMGGPPEAFF
TGTGCCATGGGGGGGCCTCCTGAAGCTTTCTTT
>NA|TRBD2|TRBJ2-3|TRBV19
CASRLAGASSTDTQYF
TGTGCCAGTAGACTAGCGGGGGCCAGTAGCACAGATACGCAGTATTTT
>NA|NA|TRBJ2-4|TRBV5-4
CASSSGQQNIQYF
TGTGCCAGCAGCTCCGGACAGCAAAACATTCAGTACTTC
>NA|TRBD1|TRBJ2-3|TRBV5-1
CASSPARGPTDTQYF
TGCGCCAGCAGCCCGGCCAGGGGGCCCACAGATACGCAGTATTTT
>NA|TRBD2|TRBJ2-5|TRBV5-1
CASSEGLAGYQETQYF
TGCGCCAGCAGCGAAGGACTAGCGGGGTACCAAGAGACCCAGTACTTC
>NA|NA|TRBJ1-3|TRBV10-3
CAISDGWGTREHTIYF
TGTGCCATCAGTGATGGATGGGGGACTAGGGAACACACCATATATTTT
>NA|NA|TRBJ2-5|TRBV2
CASRTRVQETQYF
TGTGCCAGCAGGACCAGGGTCCAAGAGACCCAGTACTTC
>NA|TRBD2|TRBJ2-3|TRBV19
CASSMGPGLAGTADTQYF
TGTGCCAGTAGTATGGGTCCGGGACTAGCGGGGACGGCAGATACGCAGTATTTT
>NA|NA|TRBJ1-1|TRBV7-6
CASSVKDTNTEAFF
TGTGCCAGCAGCGTCAAGGACACGAACACTGAAGCTTTCTTT
>NA|TRBD1|TRBJ2-5|TRBV6-5
CASRVTGGQETQYF
TGTGCCAGCAGGGTGACAGGGGGTCAAGAGACCCAGTACTTC
>once|NA|TRBJ1-1|TRBV12-3/TRBV12-4
CASSFGGTEAFF
TGTGCCAGCAGTTTCGGGGGGACTGAAGCTTTCTTT
>NA|NA|TRBJ1-2|TRBV3-1/TRBV3-2
CASSQDVDPRGNYGYTF
TGTGCCAGCAGCCAAGATGTGGACCCCAGGGGTAACTATGGCTACACCTTC
>NA|NA|TRBJ2-3|TRBV10-1
CASKTATGNTDTQYF
TGCGCCAGCAAGACTGCGACGGGGAACACAGATACGCAGTATTTT
>once|NA|TRBJ1-5|TRBV9
CASSAGPSEDQPQHF
TGTGCCAGCAGCGCCGGCCCCTCGGAGGATCAGCCCCAGCATTTT
>few|NA|TRBJ2-7|TRBV19
CASSFRGLIYEQYF
TGTGCCAGTAGTTTCAGGGGTTTAATCTACGAGCAGTACTTC
>NA|TRBD1|TRBJ2-7|TRBV11-3
CASSPATGVSYEQYF
TGTGCCAGCAGCCCGGCCACAGGGGTCTCCTACGAGCAGTACTTC
>NA|NA|TRBJ1-2|TRBV18
CASSPQSGDGYTF
TGTGCCAGCTCACCCCAATCAGGGGATGGCTACACCTTC
>NA|NA|TRBJ1-3|TRBV2
CASSLQKSGNTIYF
TGTGCCAGCAGTTTACAGAAATCCGGAAACACCATATATTTT
>NA|TRBD1|TRBJ2-6|TRBV13
CASSTPPGTGVSGANVLTF
TGTGCCAGCAGCACCCCACCCGGGACAGGGGTATCTGGGGCCAACGTCCTGACTTTC
>NA|NA|TRBJ1-1|TRBV6-2/TRBV6-3
CASSPPRGGRNTEAFF
TGTGCCAGCAGCCCACCCCGCGGGGGACGGAACACTGAAGCTTTCTTT
>NA|NA|TRBJ2-7|TRBV7-9
CASSLFSRSNEQYF
TGTGCCAGCAGCTTATTCTCCAGGTCCAACGAGCAGTACTTC
>NA|NA|TRBJ1-3|TRBV11-2
CASSLTWMLEANSGNTIYF
TGTGCCAGCAGCTTAACGTGGATGCTAGAGGCAAACTCTGGAAACACCATATATTTT
>NA|NA|TRBJ2-3|TRBV3-1/TRBV3-2
CASSPPYTDTQYF
TGTGCCAGCAGCCCCCCTTACACAGATACGCAGTATTTT
>few|TRBD2|TRBJ2-1|TRBV6-4
CASSDGAGGGANEQFF
TGTGCCAGCAGTGACGGGGCTGGCGGGGGGGCTAATGAGCAGTTCTTC
>once|TRBD2|TRBJ2-7|TRBV29-1
CSHTGGTGEQYF
TGCAGCCACACGGGGGGGACGGGCGAGCAGTACTTC
>NA|NA|TRBJ1-4|TRBV19
CASNLGANNEKLFF
TGTGCCAGCAATCTAGGGGCGAATAATGAAAAACTGTTTTTT
>NA|NA|TRBJ2-4|TRBV9
CASSVTDSIAKNIQYF
TGTGCCAGCAGCGTGACAGACTCCATAGCCAAAAACATTCAGTACTTC
>NA|NA|TRBJ2-2|TRBV3-1/TRBV3-2
CASSQVDTNTGELFF
TGTGCCAGCAGCCAGGTTGACACAAACACCGGGGAGCTGTTTTTT
>once|NA|TRBJ2-1|TRBV2
CASRGAGRQTNEQFF
TGTGCCAGCAGAGGGGCCGGACGGCAAACCAATGAGCAGTTCTTC
>NA|TRBD1|TRBJ1-2|TRBV27
CASSRIAGGNYGYTF
TGTGCCAGCAGTCGCATTGCAGGGGGTAACTATGGCTACACCTTC
>once|NA|TRBJ1-3|TRBV5-6
CASSLPGGSGNTIYF
TGTGCCAGCAGCTTACCCGGGGGATCTGGAAACACCATATATTTT
>NA|NA|TRBJ1-1|TRBV7-3
CASARGANTEAFF
TGTGCCAGCGCCCGCGGAGCTAACACTGAAGCTTTCTTT
>few|NA|TRBJ2-2|TRBV9
CASSVQARGWSGELFF
TGTGCCAGCAGCGTACAGGCAAGGGGGTGGTCCGGGGAGCTGTTTTTT
>NA|NA|TRBJ2-1|TRBV18
CASSGAGQGGNEQFF
TGTGCCAGCTCCGGCGCAGGACAGGGAGGGAATGAGCAGTTCTTC
>NA|NA|TRBJ1-1|TRBV6-5
CASSYGVGETEAFF
TGTGCCAGCAGTTACGGTGTAGGGGAAACTGAAGCTTTCTTT
>few|NA|TRBJ2-7|TRBV19
CASSSPGLSSYEQYF
TGTGCCAGTAGTTCTCCCGGACTCAGCTCCTACGAGCAGTACTTC
>NA|TRBD2|TRBJ2-1|TRBV7-2
CASSLSGGALRVSYNEQFF
TGTGCCAGCAGCCTTAGCGGGGGGGCCTTGAGGGTTTCCTACAATGAGCAGTTCTTC
>NA|NA|TRBJ1-4|TRBV30
CAWAGEPNEKLFF
TGTGCCTGGGCCGGGGAGCCAAATGAAAAACTGTTTTTT
>NA|NA|TRBJ1-6|TRBV25-1
CASSAQGFDNSPLHF
TGTGCCAGCAGTGCCCAGGGTTTTGATAATTCACCCCTCCACTTT
>NA|TRBD2|TRBJ2-5|TRBV3-1/TRBV3-2
CASSQGRLAGAAQETQYF
TGTGCCAGCAGCCAGGGTAGACTAGCGGGGGCCGCCCAAGAGACCCAGTACTTC
>NA|NA|TRBJ1-4|TRBV11-2
CASSLDPGFLFF
TGTGCCAGCAGCTTAGATCCAGGTTTCCTGTTTTTT
>NA|TRBD1|TRBJ1-2|TRBV7-9
CASSLRQGNYGYTF
TGTGCCAGCAGCTTACGACAGGGTAACTATGGCTACACCTTC
>once|TRBD2|TRBJ2-3|TRBV4-1
CASSQELAREGTQYF
TGCGCCAGCAGCCAAGAGTTAGCCAGGGAGGGGACGCAGTATTTT
>NA|TRBD1|TRBJ2-2|TRBV28
CATFRDRVTGELFF
TGTGCCACCTTTCGGGACAGGGTCACCGGGGAGCTGTTTTTT
>NA|NA|TRBJ2-7|TRBV6-2/TRBV6-3
CASSFGRFSYEQYF
TGTGCCAGCAGTTTTGGCAGGTTCTCCTACGAGCAGTACTTC
>once|NA|TRBJ2-1|TRBV6-5
CASTPGGSYNEQFF
TGTGCCAGCACCCCCGGGGGCTCCTACAATGAGCAGTTCTTC
>NA|NA|TRBJ2-7|TRBV27
CASSPNRVGAYEQYF
TGTGCCAGCAGTCCCAACAGGGTAGGGGCCTACGAGCAGTACTTC
>NA|NA|TRBJ2-5|TRBV5-1
CASSLQGQETQYF
TGCGCCAGCAGCTTGCAGGGCCAAGAGACCCAGTACTTC
>NA|TRBD2|TRBJ2-1|TRBV18
CASSPPGTSGVYEQFF
TGTGCCAGCTCACCACCCGGGACTAGCGGGGTCTATGAGCAGTTCTTC
>once|NA|TRBJ1-3|TRBV27
CASSPLRGSGNTIYF
TGTGCCAGCAGTCCCCTCAGAGGTTCTGGAAACACCATATATTTT
>NA|NA|TRBJ2-5|TRBV4-1
CASSQDSGNQETQYF
TGCGCCAGCAGCCAAGATTCGGGGAACCAAGAGACCCAGTACTTC
>NA|NA|TRBJ1-6|TRBV6-5
CASIPGTNNSPLHF
TGTGCCAGCATTCCGGGAACGAATAATTCACCCCTCCACTTT
>NA|NA|TRBJ2-4|TRBV19
CASRDRIGKNIQYF
TGTGCCAGTAGAGACAGAATCGGGAAAAACATTCAGTACTTC
>NA|NA|TRBJ1-1|TRBV10-1
CASIGAATEAFF
TGCGCCAGCATAGGGGCGGCCACTGAAGCTTTCTTT
>once|NA|TRBJ2-3|TRBV19
CASRPVGQINTQYF
TGTGCCAGTAGACCCGTGGGGCAGATCAATACGCAGTATTTT
>NA|NA|TRBJ1-2|TRBV5-1
CASSLETASNYGYTF
TGCGCCAGCAGCTTGGAGACAGCTTCTAACTATGGCTACACCTTC
>NA|NA|TRBJ1-2|TRBV7-2
CASSLSRQVDGYTF
TGTGCCAGCAGCTTGTCCCGCCAGGTTGATGGCTACACCTTC
>NA|TRBD2|TRBJ2-7|TRBV10-3
CAIKGLAHYEQYF
TGTGCCATCAAGGGACTAGCTCACTACGAGCAGTACTTC
>NA|NA|TRBJ1-1|TRBV5-1
CASSLAEGGITEAFF
TGCGCCAGCAGCTTGGCCGAGGGCGGTATAACTGAAGCTTTCTTT